The rows below give T cell receptor beta chains drawn from one sample of a study of T cell repertoires in cytomegalovirus infection. TCRdb analysed the reads with MiXCR anew, one entry per CDR3 protein. The sample carries over 150,000 distinct CDR3 sequences, 13% to 15% recorded once. Input material: PBMCs. The source is a human donor in good health (CMV status not recorded). Some clones in this sample may be carry-over from other donors' samples. Each CDR3 is given with its conserved first and last residue. The D gene is left open where the match is weak. Part of the rows lack a size; the others show once, few, many or a class for expanded clones.

abundance	v_gene	d_gene	j_gene	CDR3aa	CDR3nt
.	TRBV14	.	TRBJ1-1	CASSYDSLNTEAFF	TGTGCCAGCAGTTACGACAGTCTGAACACTGAAGCTTTCTTT
many	TRBV7-2	.	TRBJ1-5	CASSLEYRGRNQPQHF	TGTGCCAGCAGCTTAGAGTATAGGGGACGGAATCAGCCCCAGCATTTT
.	TRBV7-9	TRBD2	TRBJ2-5	CASKGGRVDQETQYF	TGTGCCAGCAAGGGCGGGAGAGTTGACCAAGAGACCCAGTACTTC
few	TRBV2	.	TRBJ1-5	CASRDLNQPQHF	TGTGCCAGCAGGGACCTTAATCAGCCCCAGCATTTT
many	TRBV12-3/TRBV12-4	.	TRBJ1-2	CASSSGGYGYTF	TGTGCCAGCAGTTCAGGAGGTTATGGCTACACCTTC
many	TRBV7-2	.	TRBJ1-4	CASSSKGHLKGEKLFF	TGTGCCAGCAGCTCTAAGGGACATCTCAAGGGGGAAAAACTGTTTTTT
many	TRBV15	.	TRBJ1-4	CATSRGEQLEKLFF	TGTGCCACCAGCAGAGGGGAACAGTTAGAAAAACTGTTTTTT
many	TRBV7-2	.	TRBJ1-4	CASSLLTRSNEKLFF	TGTGCCAGCAGCTTGCTAACAAGGAGTAATGAAAAACTGTTTTTT
.	TRBV7-8	TRBD2	TRBJ2-1	CASSLRPSGSYEQFF	TGTGCCAGCAGCTTACGCCCTAGCGGGAGTTATGAGCAGTTCTTC
few	TRBV6-6	.	TRBJ1-1	CASSRNTNTEAFF	TGTGCCAGCAGTAGGAATACGAACACTGAAGCTTTCTTT
.	TRBV19	.	TRBJ2-1	CVSSPTGTRSLENNEQFF	TGTGTCAGTAGTCCCACCGGGACCAGATCTCTGGAGAACAATGAGCAGTTCTTC
many	TRBV4-1	TRBD2	TRBJ2-4	CASSQEPSGAKNIQYF	TGCGCCAGCAGCCAAGAGCCTAGCGGAGCCAAAAACATTCAGTACTTC
few	TRBV29-1	TRBD1	TRBJ1-1	CSVKDRGGTEAFF	TGCAGCGTTAAGGACAGGGGAGGGACTGAAGCTTTCTTT
many	TRBV12-3/TRBV12-4	.	TRBJ2-3	CASSLRRGDTQYF	TGTGCCAGCAGCTTGAGACGGGGGGATACGCAGTATTTT
many	TRBV6-2/TRBV6-3	.	TRBJ1-5	CASSPHDIPNQPQHF	TGTGCCAGCAGTCCACACGACATCCCGAATCAGCCCCAGCATTTT
few	TRBV12-3/TRBV12-4	TRBD1	TRBJ1-2	CASSPTGQANYGYTF	TGTGCCAGCAGTCCCACTGGACAGGCTAACTATGGCTACACCTTC
many	TRBV12-3/TRBV12-4	.	TRBJ1-5	CASSLTQPQHF	TGTGCCAGCAGTTTGACTCAGCCCCAGCATTTT
.	TRBV20-1	.	TRBJ1-6	CSASPTPGVYNSPLHF	TGCAGTGCTTCTCCCACCCCGGGGGTTTATAATTCACCCCTCCACTTT
many	TRBV7-9	TRBD1	TRBJ1-2	CASSLGQGSNYGYTF	TGTGCCAGCAGCTTAGGACAGGGATCCAACTATGGCTACACCTTC
few	TRBV20-1	.	TRBJ2-3	CSVVPGSNTDTQYF	TGCAGTGTCGTGCCAGGGTCAAACACAGATACGCAGTATTTT
.	TRBV20-1	TRBD2	TRBJ2-5	CSARFAGGRETQYF	TGCAGTGCTAGATTTGCGGGAGGGCGTGAGACCCAGTACTTC
few	TRBV6-2/TRBV6-3	TRBD1	TRBJ1-3	CASTLTGTSGNTIYF	TGTGCCAGCACTTTGACAGGGACCTCTGGAAACACCATATATTTT
few	TRBV5-1	TRBD2	TRBJ2-1	CASTRTSGTDEQFF	TGCGCCAGCACTCGGACTAGCGGGACGGATGAGCAGTTCTTC
few	TRBV19	TRBD2	TRBJ2-2	CASSYMGLANTGELFF	TGTGCCAGTAGTTATATGGGACTAGCGAACACCGGGGAGCTGTTTTTT
.	TRBV20-1	.	TRBJ1-6	CSASLDSPLHF	TGCAGTGCTAGTCTCGATTCACCCCTCCACTTT
.	TRBV10-3	.	TRBJ2-3	CAISITDTQYF	TGTGCCATCAGTATCACAGATACGCAGTATTTT